This TCR beta chain was sequenced during a study of cytomegalovirus exposure and HLA in healthy donors. Study findings and constraints: A later analysis found common viral pathogens apparently linked to several of the most significant clusters. TCR beta chains numbering more than 150 were designated cytomegalovirus-associated. About 87% or about 30% of the time was how often most TCR beta V segments were productive, according to an earlier analysis. The study reported that TCR beta sequences accurately predicted HLA-A and HLA-B alleles in most subjects.

The PCR employed 60 Vbeta primers together with 13 Jbeta primers. The data were produced by immunoSEQ multiplex PCR, yet TCRdb's version contains in-frame clones alone and is incomplete. The sample yields approximately 150,000 clones, around four fifths seen once. This CDR3 has 15 residues. With V trimmed by 5 bases and J by 2 bases, 5 bases remained unmatched. Germline values: CDR1 LGHNT, CDR2 FRNRAP. Turning to this clone: Its antigen is not identified.

Sample: PBMCs. The V call is TRBV12-5, the J call TRBJ1-5; 8 positions agree with TRBD1. The clonotype originates from a young man in good health and CMV-seropositive. CDR3 sequence (DNA): TGTGCTAGTGGTACTCCGGGACAGGGCAATCAGCCCCAGCATTTT. This gives the protein CASGTPGQGNQPQHF.